This T cell receptor beta chain is drawn from a study of blood T cell repertoires in COVID-19. The germline V gene encodes CDR1 SGHTA and CDR2 FQGTGA. The CDR3 totals 17 residues. V was shortened by 2 bases and J by 1 base, with 18 bases between the two germline ends. As handled by the study authors: Amplification of reference gene primers was used by the study to estimate nucleated cell counts. Method: immunoSEQ multiplex PCR; TCRdb's copy keeps in-frame clones and lacks some. Clonal size and the V and J genes are those of that table, whereas D and trimming came from the DNA. This table holds more than 65,000 clones, approximately 80% found once.

Sequenced sample: peripheral blood. This chain links TRBV7-3 with TRBJ2-7, with D uncertain. The source of this sequence is a woman in her 70s with acute or convalescent COVID-19. The DNA of the CDR3 is TGTGCCAGCAGCTTACCGCACTACAAGCGTCGGTCCTACGAGCAGTACTTC. Protein: CASSLPHYKRRSYEQYF.